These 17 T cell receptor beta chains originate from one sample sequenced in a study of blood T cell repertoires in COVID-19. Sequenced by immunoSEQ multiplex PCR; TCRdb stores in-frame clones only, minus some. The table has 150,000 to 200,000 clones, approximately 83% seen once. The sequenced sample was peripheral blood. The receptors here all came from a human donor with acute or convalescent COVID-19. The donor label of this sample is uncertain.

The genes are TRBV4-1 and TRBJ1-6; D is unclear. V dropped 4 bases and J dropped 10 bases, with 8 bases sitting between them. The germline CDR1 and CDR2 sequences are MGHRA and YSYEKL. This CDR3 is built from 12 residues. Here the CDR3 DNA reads TGCGCCAGCAGCCCTCTCGGGTCACCCCTCCACTTT. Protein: CASSPLGSPLHF.

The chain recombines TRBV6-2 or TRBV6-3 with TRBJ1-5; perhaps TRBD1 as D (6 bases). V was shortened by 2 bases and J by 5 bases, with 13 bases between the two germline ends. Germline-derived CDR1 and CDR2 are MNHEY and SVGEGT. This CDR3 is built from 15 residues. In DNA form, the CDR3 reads TGTGCCAGCAGTTACAGATGGGGGGGCGATCAGCCCCAGCATTTT. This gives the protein CASSYRWGGDQPQHF.

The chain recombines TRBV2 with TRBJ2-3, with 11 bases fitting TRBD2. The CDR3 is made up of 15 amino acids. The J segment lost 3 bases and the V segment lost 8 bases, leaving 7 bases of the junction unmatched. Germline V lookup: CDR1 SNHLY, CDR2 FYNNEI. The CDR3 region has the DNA TGTGCCAGCGTCCTAGCGGGAGGCCGGACAGATACGCAGTATTTT. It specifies CASVLAGGRTDTQYF. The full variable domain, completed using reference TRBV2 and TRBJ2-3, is EPEVTQTPSHQVTQMGQEVILRCVPISNHLYFYWYRQILGQKVEFLVSFYNNEISEKSEIFDDQFSVERPDGSNFTLKIRSTKLEDSAMYFCASVLAGGRTDTQYFGPGTRLTVL.

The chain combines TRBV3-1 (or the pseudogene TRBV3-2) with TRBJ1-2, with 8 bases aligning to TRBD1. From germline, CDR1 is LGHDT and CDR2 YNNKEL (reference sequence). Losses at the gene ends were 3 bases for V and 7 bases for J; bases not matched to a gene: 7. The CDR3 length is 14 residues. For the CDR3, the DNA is TGTGCCAGCAGCCAGGATCAGGGGGCGAGTGGCTACACCTTC. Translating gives CASSQDQGASGYTF.

The CDR3 here is CASLPPQRVNSYEQYF. The CDR3, as DNA: TGTGCCAGCCTCCCCCCCCAGCGGGTAAACTCCTACGAGCAGTACTTC. The chain combines TRBV11-2 with TRBJ2-7; a weak D match, TRBD2 (6 bases). Germline V lookup: CDR1 SGHAT, CDR2 FQNNGV. The CDR3 contains 16 residues. Deletions cut 8 bases from V and 0 bases from J, with 20 bases between.

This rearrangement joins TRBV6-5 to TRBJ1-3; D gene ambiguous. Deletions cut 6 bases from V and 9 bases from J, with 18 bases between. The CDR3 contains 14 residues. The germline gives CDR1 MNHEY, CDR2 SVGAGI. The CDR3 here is CASSPGLNSFTIYF. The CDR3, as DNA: TGTGCCAGCAGCCCCGGACTTAATTCCTTCACCATATATTTT.

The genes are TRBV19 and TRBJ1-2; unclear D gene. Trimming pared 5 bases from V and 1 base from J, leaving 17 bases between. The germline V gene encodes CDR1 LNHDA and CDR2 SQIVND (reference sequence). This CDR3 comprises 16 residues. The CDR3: CASSEEPRRFNYGYTF. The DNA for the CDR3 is TGTGCCAGTAGTGAAGAGCCCCGGCGGTTTAACTATGGCTACACCTTC.

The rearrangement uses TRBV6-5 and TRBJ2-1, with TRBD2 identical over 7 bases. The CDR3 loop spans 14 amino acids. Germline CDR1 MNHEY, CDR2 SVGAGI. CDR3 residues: CASGARLSFNEQFF. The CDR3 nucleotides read TGTGCAAGCGGGGCGCGGCTATCCTTTAATGAGCAGTTCTTC.

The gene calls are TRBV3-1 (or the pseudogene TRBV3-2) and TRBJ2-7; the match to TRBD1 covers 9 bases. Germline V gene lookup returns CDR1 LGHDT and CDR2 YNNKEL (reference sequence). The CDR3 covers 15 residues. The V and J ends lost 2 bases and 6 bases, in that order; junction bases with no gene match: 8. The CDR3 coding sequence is TGTGCCAGCAGCCAACTCCCGGACAGGGGATCCGAGCAGTACTTC. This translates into CASSQLPDRGSEQYF.

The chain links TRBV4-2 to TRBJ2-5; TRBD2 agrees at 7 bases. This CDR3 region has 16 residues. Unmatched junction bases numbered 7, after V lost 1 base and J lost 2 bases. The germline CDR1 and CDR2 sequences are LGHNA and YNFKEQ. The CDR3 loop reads CASSQGASGTQETQYF. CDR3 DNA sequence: TGTGCCAGCAGCCAAGGGGCTAGCGGAACTCAAGAGACCCAGTACTTC.

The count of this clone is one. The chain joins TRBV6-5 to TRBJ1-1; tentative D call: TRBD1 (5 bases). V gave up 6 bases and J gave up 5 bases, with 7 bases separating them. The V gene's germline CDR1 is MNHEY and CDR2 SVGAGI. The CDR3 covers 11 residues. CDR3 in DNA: TGTGCCAGCAGGGGGGGAACTGAAGCTTTCTTT. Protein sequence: CASRGGTEAFF.

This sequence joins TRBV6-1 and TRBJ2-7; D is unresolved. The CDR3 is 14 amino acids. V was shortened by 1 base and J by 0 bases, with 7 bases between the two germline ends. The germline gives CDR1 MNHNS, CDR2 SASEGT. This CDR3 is CASSEDPGSYEQYF. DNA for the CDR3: TGTGCCAGCAGTGAAGACCCAGGCTCCTACGAGCAGTACTTC.

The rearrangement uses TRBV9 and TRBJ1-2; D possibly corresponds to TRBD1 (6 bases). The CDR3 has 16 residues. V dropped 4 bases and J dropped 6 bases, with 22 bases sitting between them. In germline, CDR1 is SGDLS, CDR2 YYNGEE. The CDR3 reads CASSPALGGRGHGYTF. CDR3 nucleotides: TGTGCCAGCAGCCCCGCTCTGGGGGGGCGAGGACATGGCTACACCTTC.

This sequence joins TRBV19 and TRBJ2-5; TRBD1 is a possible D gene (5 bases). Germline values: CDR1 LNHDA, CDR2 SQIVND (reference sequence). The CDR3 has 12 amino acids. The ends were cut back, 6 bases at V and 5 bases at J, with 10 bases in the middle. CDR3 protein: CASSRAAETQYF. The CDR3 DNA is TGTGCCAGTAGCAGGGCGGCGGAGACCCAGTACTTC.

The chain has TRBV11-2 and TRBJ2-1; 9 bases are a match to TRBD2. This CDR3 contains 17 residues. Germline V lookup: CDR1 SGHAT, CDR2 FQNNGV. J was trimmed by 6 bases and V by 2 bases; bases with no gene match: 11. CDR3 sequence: CASSLRGSGSAGNEQFF. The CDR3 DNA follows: TGTGCCAGCAGCTTACGGGGTAGCGGGAGTGCGGGCAATGAGCAGTTCTTC. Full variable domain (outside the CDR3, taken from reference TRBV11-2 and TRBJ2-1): EAGVAQSPRYKIIEKRQSVAFWCNPISGHATLYWYQQILGQGPKLLIQFQNNGVVDDSQLPKDRFSAERLKGVDSTLKIQPAKLEDSAVYLCASSLRGSGSAGNEQFFGPGTRLTVL.

The CDR3: CASSPGQGNTGELFF. As DNA, the CDR3 is TGCGCCAGCAGCCCCGGACAGGGCAACACCGGGGAGCTGTTTTTT. The rearrangement links TRBV5-1 to TRBJ2-2; 8 bases agree with TRBD1. After removal of 4 bases from V and 2 bases from J, the junction contained 4 bases not matched to a gene. The CDR3 runs to 15 residues. CDR1 is SGHRS and CDR2 is YFSETQ in the germline V gene.

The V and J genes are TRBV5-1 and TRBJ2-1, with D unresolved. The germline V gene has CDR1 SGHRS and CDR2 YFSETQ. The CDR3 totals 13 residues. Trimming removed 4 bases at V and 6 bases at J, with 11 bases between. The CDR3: CASSLLRGNEQFF. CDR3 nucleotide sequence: TGCGCCAGCAGCCTATTGAGAGGCAATGAGCAGTTCTTC.